Following are 12 T cell receptor beta chains from one sample sequenced in a study (dated by TCRdb to the mid-2010s). Library preparation employed RT-PCR. The sample was run on an Illumina MiSeq. TCRdb redid the processing of the public reads, applying fastp at Q25 and MiXCR, and retained in-frame beta chains. Rows are combined by CDR3 protein, so each entry shows the most common genes and DNA. The sample table records about 700,000 distinct CDR3 sequences; over 12% of these occur just once. About 3.9% of the sample is in the top ten clones. What was sequenced was memory CD4+ T cells from blood. The receptors derive from a female donor in good health, serving as a healthy control.

In this sample, this clonotype turned up a few times. The CDR3 sequence is CASSSTSGSWETQYF. CDR3 nucleotide sequence: TGTGCCAGCAGCTCAACTAGCGGGAGTTGGGAGACCCAGTACTTC. This chain links TRBV7-2 with TRBJ2-5; TRBD2 matches at 11 bases. V lost 4 bases, J lost 5 bases, and 6 bases stayed unmatched. The germline CDR1 and CDR2 sequences are SGHTA and FQGNSA. The length of the CDR3 is 15 residues.

This clonotype was found many times. The chain joins TRBV12-3 or TRBV12-4 to TRBJ2-2, with TRBD1 matching 8 bases. Trimming at V came to 5 bases and at J to 0 bases, leaving 2 bases not matched to a gene. The CDR3 is 15 residues long. The CDR3 loop is CASSQGAPNTGELFF. CDR3 DNA: TGTGCCAGCAGTCAGGGGGCTCCGAACACCGGGGAGCTGTTTTTT.

The rearrangement uses TRBV28 and TRBJ1-2; tentative D call: TRBD1 (6 bases). This CDR3 contains 14 residues. Germline V CDR1 and CDR2: MDHEN, SYDVKM. Trimming took off 2 bases at V and 7 bases at J, with 14 bases between the two ends. Written as DNA, the CDR3 is TGTGCCAGCAGTTTAGAGGTGGGGGCCTCTGGCTACACCTTC. This codes for CASSLEVGASGYTF.

This chain uses TRBV6-1 with TRBJ2-7; weak D call: TRBD1 (5 bases). This CDR3 spans 14 amino acids. Trimming cost V 6 bases and J 5 bases, with 17 bases left between them. Germline CDR1 and CDR2: MNHNS and SASEGT. CDR3 loop: CASSPTQGLNEQYF. Here the CDR3 DNA reads TGTGCCAGCAGCCCCACTCAGGGTTTAAACGAGCAGTACTTC.

This clonotype was seen more than once but under ten times. In nucleotides, the CDR3 is TGTGCCAGCAGTTTCCTTAGTACTAGCGGGAGTAATGAGCAGTTCTTC. Translation: CASSFLSTSGSNEQFF. The J gene is TRBJ2-1, the V gene TRBV28, with TRBD2 matching over 11 bases. This CDR3 has 16 amino acids. Germline V gives CDR1 MDHEN, CDR2 SYDVKM. With V trimmed by 3 bases and J by 7 bases, 8 bases remained unmatched.

This chain uses TRBV6-5 with TRBJ2-7; 7 positions match TRBD2. There are 14 residues in the CDR3. Germline CDR1 reads MNHEY; CDR2 reads SVGAGI. The ends lost 2 bases at V and 7 bases at J; junction bases unmatched: 8. For the CDR3, the DNA is TGTGCCAGCAGTTACGCGCTAGCGGAAACTGAGCAGTACTTC. Protein product: CASSYALAETEQYF.

The genes are TRBV20-1 and TRBJ1-1; no reliable D call. Trimming took off 3 bases at V and 1 base at J, with 12 bases between the two ends. The CDR3 consists of 14 residues. CDR1 and CDR2 from the germline V gene are DFQATT and SNEGSKA (reference sequence). This CDR3 reads CSARKGGGNTEAFF. Here the CDR3 DNA reads TGCAGTGCTAGGAAGGGTGGCGGGAACACTGAAGCTTTCTTT.

This clonotype was observed a handful of times. The J gene is TRBJ2-3, the V gene TRBV20-1, with 8 bases matching TRBD2. This CDR3 has 13 amino acids. Germline V gives CDR1 DFQATT, CDR2 SNEGSKA (reference sequence). The V gene end was trimmed by 3 bases and the J gene end by 4 bases; junction bases not matched to a gene: 3. CDR3 sequence: CSARATSADTQYF. The CDR3 DNA is TGCAGTGCTAGGGCGACTAGCGCAGATACGCAGTATTTT.

This clonotype came up many times. The chain has TRBV5-8 and TRBJ1-5; 7 nucleotides agree with TRBD1. CDR3 length: 17 residues. Unmatched junction bases numbered 10, after V lost 4 bases and J lost 0 bases. Germline-derived CDR1 and CDR2 are SGHTS and YDEGEE. The CDR3 protein is CASSRGQDLRSNQPQHF. Here the CDR3 DNA reads TGTGCCAGCAGCCGAGGACAGGATCTACGTAGCAATCAGCCCCAGCATTTT.

The chain employs TRBV25-1 and TRBJ2-5, with 10 bases aligning to TRBD1. The CDR3 loop spans 12 amino acids. With 8 bases clipped from V and 5 bases from J, the junction kept 2 bases outside the gene matches. Germline values: CDR1 MGHDK, CDR2 SYGVNS. In DNA, the CDR3 is TGTGCCAGCGACAGGGGGCAGGAGACCCAGTACTTC. Its protein product is CASDRGQETQYF.

The CDR3 nucleotides are TGTGCCACCAGCAGACCTTTAGGGATGGGGGGGAATCAGCCCCAGCATTTT. As protein: CATSRPLGMGGNQPQHF. This chain joins TRBV15 and TRBJ1-5; TRBD1 is a possible D gene (5 bases). The CDR3 totals 17 residues. Germline V gene sequence: CDR1 LNHNV, CDR2 YYDKDF (reference sequence). The V end was cut by 2 bases, the J end by 4 bases, with 18 bases between. The full variable domain, its missing parts supplied by reference TRBV15 and TRBJ1-5, is DAMVIQNPRYQVTQFGKPVTLSCSQTLNHNVMYWYQQKSSQAPKLLFHYYDKDFNNEADTPDNFQSRRPNTSFCFLDIRSPGLGDTAMYLCATSRPLGMGGNQPQHFGDGTRLSIL.

This chain connects TRBV20-1 to TRBJ1-2; D gene uncertain. Deletions cut 6 bases from V and 4 bases from J, with 12 bases between. This CDR3 region has 12 residues. Germline V gene lookup returns CDR1 DFQATT and CDR2 SNEGSKA (reference sequence). The CDR3 DNA sequence: TGCAGTGCACCGACCAGAAGCTATGGCTACACCTTC. Its translation: CSAPTRSYGYTF.